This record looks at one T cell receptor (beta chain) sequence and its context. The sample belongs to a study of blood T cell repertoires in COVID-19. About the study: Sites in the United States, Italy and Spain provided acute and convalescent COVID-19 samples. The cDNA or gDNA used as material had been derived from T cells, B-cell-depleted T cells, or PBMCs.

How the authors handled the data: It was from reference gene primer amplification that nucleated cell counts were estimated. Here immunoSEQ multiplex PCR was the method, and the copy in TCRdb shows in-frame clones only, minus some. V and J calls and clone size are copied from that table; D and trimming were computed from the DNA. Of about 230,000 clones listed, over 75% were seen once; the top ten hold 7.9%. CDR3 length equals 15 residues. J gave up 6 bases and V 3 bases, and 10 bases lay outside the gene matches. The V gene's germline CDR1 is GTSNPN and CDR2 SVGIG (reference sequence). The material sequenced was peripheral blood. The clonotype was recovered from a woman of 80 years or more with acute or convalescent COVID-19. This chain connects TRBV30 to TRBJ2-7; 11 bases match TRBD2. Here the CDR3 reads CAWRSLAGAPSEQYF. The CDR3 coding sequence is TGTGCCTGGAGATCACTAGCGGGAGCCCCCTCCGAGCAGTACTTC.